The next 21 T cell receptor beta chains were all read from a single sample in a study of T cells in Graves' hyperthyroidism and ophthalmopathy. Amplification of TCR beta CDR3 regions was performed using RNA transcripts as template. HTBI primers were employed in a first-round RT-PCR of the TCR CDR3. TCRdb reanalysed the multiplex PCR reads using MiXCR and keeps one entry per CDR3 protein. The repertoire includes more than 300,000 distinct CDR3 sequences, 17% of them detected once, and roughly 35% sits in the top ten. The sample taken for sequencing was blood. These receptors came from a woman younger than 45 with Graves' hyperthyroidism that later progressed to Graves' ophthalmopathy.

Only a few counts were recorded for this clonotype. A much larger clone differs from this one at a single base, so this may be a read error. The rearrangement uses TRBV3-1 and TRBJ2-7; D is ambiguous. This CDR3 contains 11 residues. Looked up from germline, CDR1 is LGHDT and CDR2 is YNNKEL (reference sequence). The CDR3 protein is CASSQSCEQYF. DNA of the CDR3: TGTGCCAGCAGCCAATCCTGCGAGCAGTACTTC.

There are a few counts of this clonotype. The chain has TRBV4-1 and TRBJ2-7, with TRBD2 matching 9 bases. Germline loops: CDR1 MGHRA, CDR2 YSYEKL. The V gene end was trimmed by 1 base and the J gene end by 9 bases; junction bases not matched to a gene: 4. The CDR3 has 13 amino acids. The CDR3 here is CASSQGVLAGQYF. The CDR3 nucleotides read TGCGCCAGCAGCCAAGGTGTACTAGCGGGGCAGTACTTC.

This chain links TRBV3-1 with TRBJ2-3; D unresolved. The CDR3 has 16 amino acids. The V gene's germline CDR1 is LGHDT and CDR2 YNNKEL (reference sequence). The V gene lost 0 bases and the J gene lost 6 bases, with 16 bases spanning the gap. In DNA, the CDR3 is TGTGCCAGCAGCCAAGAATGGCAGACGGGCATTGATACGCAGTATTTT. Amino acids: CASSQEWQTGIDTQYF.

This clonotype showed up many times. This rearrangement joins TRBV19 to TRBJ2-1; D assignment may be TRBD1 or TRBD2 (7 bases each). Germline V CDR1 and CDR2: LNHDA, SQIVND (reference sequence). CDR3 length equals 17 residues. Trimming shortened V by 3 bases and J by 6 bases, and 21 bases separated the two germline ends. CDR3 in DNA: TGTGCCAGTAGTATCTCAGGGGGAGGGCTTGCGGGCAATGAGCAGTTCTTC. It specifies CASSISGGGLAGNEQFF.

This clonotype was seen many times. The chain links TRBV27 to TRBJ2-7; no reliable D call. This CDR3 has 14 amino acids. Trimming removed 8 bases at V and 1 base at J, with 15 bases between. CDR1 is MNHEY and CDR2 is SMNVEV in the germline V gene (reference sequence). As DNA, the CDR3 is TGTGCCAGCGGCTACCGAGCCGGATCCTACGAGCAGTACTTC. The encoded protein is CASGYRAGSYEQYF.

This clonotype showed up many times. This rearrangement joins TRBV27 to TRBJ1-4; perhaps TRBD1 as D (6 bases). V was clipped by 1 base and J by 8 bases, with 14 bases between them. The CDR3 has 15 amino acids. In germline, CDR1 is MNHEY, CDR2 SMNVEV (reference sequence). The CDR3 sequence is CASSLFGGAGEKLFF. As DNA, the CDR3 is TGTGCCAGCAGTTTATTTGGGGGGGCAGGCGAAAAACTGTTTTTT.

This clonotype was detected a few times. The gene calls are TRBV5-1 and TRBJ1-6; D not certain. Per germline, CDR1 SGHRS and CDR2 YFSETQ. This CDR3 has 15 amino acids. Trimming shortened V by 0 bases and J by 7 bases, and 11 bases separated the two germline ends. CDR3 DNA: TGCGCCAGCAGCTTGGTAGGTGGCAGAAATTCACCCCTCCACTTT. Translation: CASSLVGGRNSPLHF.

About this clonotype itself: A much larger clone differs from this one at a single base, so this may be a read error. V and J are TRBV5-6 and TRBJ2-7, with a weak D call TRBD1 (5 bases). Per germline, CDR1 SGHDT and CDR2 YYEEEE. The CDR3 is made up of 13 amino acids. The CDR3 spells CVSSLAPTDEQYF. CDR3 bases: TGTGTCAGCAGCTTGGCCCCGACAGACGAGCAGTACTTC.

At least ten counts were recorded for this clonotype. V gene TRBV3-1 combines with J gene TRBJ1-4, with no clear D. The CDR3 covers 13 residues. The V gene's germline CDR1 is LGHDT and CDR2 YNNKEL (reference sequence). V gave up 9 bases and J gave up 6 bases, with 14 bases separating them. The CDR3 loop reads CASRALVDEKLFF. The CDR3 nucleotides read TGTGCCAGTCGGGCCCTGGTGGATGAAAAACTGTTTTTT.

This clonotype was counted at least ten times. The chain uses TRBV20-1 and TRBJ2-3; TRBD1 matches 9 bases. CDR3 length: 14 amino acids. Germline CDR1 DFQATT, CDR2 SNEGSKA (reference sequence). The V and J ends lost 1 base and 4 bases, in that order; junction bases with no gene match: 3. The CDR3 DNA follows: TGCAGTGCTAGAGTCAGGACAGGGGCAGATACGCAGTATTTT. Translated, it gives CSARVRTGADTQYF.

The rearrangement joins TRBV5-4 to TRBJ2-1; 9 nucleotides match TRBD2. The germline V gene encodes CDR1 SGHNT and CDR2 YYREEE (reference sequence). V was clipped by 6 bases and J by 3 bases; unmatched bases: 10. The CDR3 contains 16 residues. This CDR3 reads CASTRDGTSRYNEQFF. For the CDR3, the DNA is TGTGCCAGCACCCGGGATGGGACTAGCCGCTACAATGAGCAGTTCTTC.

This clonotype was seen only a few times. The V and J genes are TRBV19 and TRBJ2-1; D may correspond to TRBD1 or TRBD2 (5 bases each). The CDR3 spans 15 residues. The ends were cut back, 5 bases at V and 0 bases at J, with 11 bases in the middle. Germline lookup yields CDR1 LNHDA and CDR2 SQIVND (reference sequence). CDR3 sequence: CASSFAGSSYNEQFF. The CDR3 DNA is TGTGCCAGTAGTTTCGCAGGGAGCTCCTACAATGAGCAGTTCTTC.

This clonotype appeared many times. This sequence joins TRBV6-2 or TRBV6-3 and TRBJ1-2; D unclear. The V end lost 6 bases, the J end lost 1 base, and 9 bases lay between the germline ends. Germline-derived CDR1 and CDR2 are MNHEY and SVGEGT. The CDR3 runs 13 residues. The CDR3 DNA reads as TGTGCCAGCAGCCCATCAGATAACTATGGCTACACCTTC. Protein: CASSPSDNYGYTF.

This clonotype was detected only a few times. The rearrangement joins TRBV29-1 to TRBJ2-7; the D is unclear. V lost 3 bases to trimming and J lost 6 bases, with 15 bases between them. The CDR3 loop spans 13 amino acids. The germline CDR1 and CDR2 sequences are SQVTM and ANQGSEA. CDR3 loop: CSVDVGRPSEQYF. The CDR3, as DNA: TGCAGCGTTGACGTCGGACGACCCTCCGAGCAGTACTTC.

This chain uses TRBV18 with TRBJ2-7; TRBD2 agrees at 7 bases. The ends lost 3 bases at V and 3 bases at J; junction bases unmatched: 5. Germline V CDR1 and CDR2: KGHSH, LQKENI. CDR3 size: 14 residues. Written as DNA, the CDR3 is TGTGCCAGCTCACCCGTCCGGGGGGACTACGAGCAGTACTTC. It specifies CASSPVRGDYEQYF.

The J gene is TRBJ2-7, the V gene TRBV6-2 or TRBV6-3, with D possibly being TRBD1 (5 bases). Germline V CDR1 and CDR2: MNHEY, SVGEGT. Deletions cut 0 bases from V and 4 bases from J, with 7 bases between. CDR3 length equals 13 residues. CDR3 in DNA: TGTGCCAGCAGTTACTCTCAGGGTTACGAGCAGTACTTC. It encodes CASSYSQGYEQYF.

This chain links TRBV9 with TRBJ2-1, with 10 bases fitting TRBD2. V trimming: 10 bases; J trimming: 5 bases; junction bases outside the gene matches: 3. The germline CDR1 and CDR2 sequences are SGDLS and YYNGEE. The CDR3 totals 12 residues. CDR3 sequence: CAGGLADNEQFF. CDR3 in DNA: TGTGCCGGAGGACTAGCGGACAATGAGCAGTTCTTC.

V and J are TRBV2 and TRBJ1-5; D remains unclear. The CDR3 is made up of 15 amino acids. The V and J ends lost 6 bases and 7 bases respectively, with 19 bases between them. Germline loops: CDR1 SNHLY, CDR2 FYNNEI. CDR3 in amino acids: CASSVWGSWGQPQHF. Here the CDR3 DNA reads TGTGCCAGCAGCGTATGGGGAAGCTGGGGACAGCCCCAGCATTTT.

This chain joins TRBV12-3 or TRBV12-4 and TRBJ2-1; no clear D gene. CDR3 length: 14 residues. V was shortened by 7 bases and J by 1 base, with 11 bases between the two germline ends. CDR3 sequence reads: CASTVGVSYNEQFF. DNA for the CDR3: TGTGCCAGCACCGTGGGTGTTTCCTACAATGAGCAGTTCTTC.

This clonotype was observed many times. This rearrangement joins TRBV29-1 to TRBJ2-7; 10 nucleotides align to TRBD1. The germline CDR1 and CDR2 sequences are SQVTM and ANQGSEA. CDR3 length: 12 residues. With V trimmed by 6 bases and J by 9 bases, 8 bases remained unmatched. The CDR3 protein is CSVGQGVSPQYF. CDR3 sequence (DNA): TGCAGCGTCGGACAGGGGGTATCCCCGCAGTACTTC.

This clonotype was picked up many times. The V and J genes are TRBV28 and TRBJ2-5; 8 nucleotides align to TRBD1. The germline V gene encodes CDR1 MDHEN and CDR2 SYDVKM. The CDR3 runs 14 residues. The J segment lost 5 bases and the V segment lost 2 bases, leaving 4 bases of the junction unmatched. CDR3 region: CASSLQGAQETQYF. CDR3 nucleotides: TGTGCCAGCAGTTTACAGGGGGCGCAGGAGACCCAGTACTTC.